The rows below give T cell receptor beta chains drawn from one sample of a study of control samples from healthy donors and cancer patients. This table comes from immunoSEQ multiplex PCR, and its TCRdb copy is limited to in-frame clones, with some not included. The repertoire holds 100,000 to 150,000 clones, about 93% seen once, with roughly 2.6% in the top ten. The specimen was blood. The origin of the receptors is a man in his forties in good health. Each CDR3 is given with its conserved first and last residue. D genes are given only for firm matches. Only some rows state a clone size, as once, few, many or a class for expanded clones.

TRBV4-1	TRBJ1-2	-	-	CASSQVGGDDLGYGYTF	TGCGCCAGCAGCCAAGTTGGGGGAGATGACTTGGGGTATGGCTACACCTTC
TRBV6-5	TRBJ1-2	-	-	CASKQNDVNYGYTF	TGTGCCAGCAAGCAGAACGATGTTAACTATGGCTACACCTTC
TRBV2	TRBJ2-7	-	-	CASSSGSFGVYEQYF	TGTGCCAGCAGTTCCGGGAGCTTTGGGGTCTACGAGCAGTACTTC
TRBV12-3/TRBV12-4	TRBJ2-5	-	-	CASSLGGGETQYF	TGTGCCAGCAGTTTAGGTGGGGGTGAGACCCAGTACTTC
TRBV18	TRBJ1-1	-	-	CASSPWRDTEAFF	TGTGCCAGCTCACCATGGAGGGACACTGAAGCTTTCTTT
TRBV5-1	TRBJ2-5	-	-	CASSLVPGETQYF	TGCGCCAGCAGCTTGGTACCCGGAGAGACCCAGTACTTC
TRBV18	TRBJ2-2	once	-	CASSPDLNTGELFF	TGTGCCAGCTCACCGGACTTGAACACCGGGGAGCTGTTTTTT
TRBV2	TRBJ1-2	-	-	CASSQEDSRTFRDTF	TGTGCCAGCAGTCAGGAGGACAGCCGCACATTTCGTGACACCTTC
TRBV3-1/TRBV3-2	TRBJ1-6	-	-	CASSQDLTNSPLHF	TGTGCCAGCAGCCAAGATTTGACTAATTCACCCCTCCACTTT
TRBV9	TRBJ2-1	-	TRBD2	CASSVAHLAGESYNEQFF	TGTGCCAGCAGCGTAGCCCATCTAGCGGGAGAATCCTACAATGAGCAGTTCTTC
TRBV19	TRBJ2-3	-	TRBD2	CASKSSGDHTQYF	TGTGCCAGTAAATCTAGCGGGGATCATACGCAGTATTTT
TRBV7-3	TRBJ2-2	-	TRBD1	CASSLNRDRYTGELFF	TGTGCCAGCAGTCTCAACCGGGACAGATACACCGGGGAGCTGTTTTTT
TRBV4-1	TRBJ1-1	-	-	CASSQGFADGNTEAFF	TGCGCCAGCAGCCAAGGGTTTGCAGATGGGAACACTGAAGCTTTCTTT
TRBV30	TRBJ2-5	once	-	CAWSAELRPRSQETQYF	TGTGCCTGGAGTGCAGAGCTGCGGCCTAGATCGCAGGAGACCCAGTACTTC
TRBV7-3	TRBJ2-3	-	-	CASSFGSRADTQYF	TGTGCCAGCAGCTTCGGGTCCCGGGCAGATACGCAGTATTTT
TRBV28	TRBJ2-3	-	TRBD2	CASTSGGAADTQYF	TGTGCCAGCACAAGCGGGGGGGCAGCAGATACGCAGTATTTT
TRBV29-1	TRBJ1-2	-	-	CSGRGDYGYTF	TGCAGCGGGAGGGGTGATTATGGCTACACCTTC
TRBV19	TRBJ1-2	-	TRBD1	CASSPGQDYGYTF	TGTGCCAGTAGCCCGGGACAGGATTATGGCTACACCTTC
TRBV10-3	TRBJ2-2	-	TRBD1	CATWDRGGYTGELFF	TGTGCCACGTGGGACAGGGGAGGTTACACCGGGGAGCTGTTTTTT
TRBV12-3/TRBV12-4	TRBJ2-1	once	-	CASSRTDHEQFF	TGTGCCAGCAGCCGGACGGACCATGAGCAGTTCTTC
TRBV6-5	TRBJ1-1	once	-	CASSQGPRNTEAFF	TGTGCCAGCTCACAAGGTCCTAGGAACACTGAAGCTTTCTTT
TRBV5-4	TRBJ2-7	-	-	CASSLVAHEQYF	TGTGCCAGCAGCTTGGTGGCACACGAGCAGTACTTC
TRBV6-5	TRBJ2-2	-	-	CASSYRRVGGELFF	TGTGCCAGCAGTTACCGGAGGGTAGGGGGGGAGCTGTTTTTT
TRBV11-2	TRBJ2-7	once	-	CASSPWAASSDEQYF	TGTGCCAGCAGCCCATGGGCCGCTTCGAGCGACGAGCAGTACTTC
TRBV5-4	TRBJ2-3	-	TRBD2	CASSPAAGGSDTQYF	TGTGCCAGCAGCCCTGCAGCGGGGGGGTCAGATACGCAGTATTTT
TRBV5-5	TRBJ2-3	-	-	CASSSPDIAPSLGTQYF	TGTGCCAGCAGCTCCCCGGACATCGCCCCTAGTTTAGGTACGCAGTATTTT
TRBV7-8	TRBJ2-5	-	TRBD2	CASTTGLTSGSRYF	TGTGCCAGCACCACAGGGTTAACTAGCGGTTCCCGGTACTTC
TRBV27	TRBJ1-6	-	-	CASSHQGPLHF	TGTGCCAGCAGTCACCAGGGCCCCCTCCACTTT
TRBV5-1	TRBJ1-2	-	TRBD1	CASSLEPGQDTGYTF	TGCGCCAGCAGCCTCGAACCGGGACAGGACACTGGCTACACCTTC
TRBV6-2/TRBV6-3	TRBJ1-6	-	-	CASSYRGAAGSPLHF	TGTGCCAGCAGTTACAGGGGGGCAGCAGGTTCACCCCTCCACTTT
TRBV19	TRBJ2-3	-	-	CASRGQTSTDTQYF	TGTGCCAGTAGAGGGCAGACTAGCACAGATACGCAGTATTTT
TRBV11-2	TRBJ1-2	few	TRBD1	CASSYTGQGESYTF	TGTGCCAGCAGCTACACCGGACAGGGGGAGAGCTACACCTTC
TRBV7-3	TRBJ2-7	-	-	CASSPGGLGEQYF	TGTGCCAGCAGCCCAGGGGGGCTCGGGGAGCAGTACTTC
TRBV7-9	TRBJ2-1	once	-	CASSLLSVDEQFF	TGTGCCAGCAGCCTTCTTAGTGTCGATGAGCAGTTCTTC
TRBV9	TRBJ2-3	-	-	CASSVSAGGDTDTQYF	TGTGCCAGCAGCGTATCCGCAGGGGGGGACACAGATACGCAGTATTTT
TRBV5-4	TRBJ2-3	-	-	CASSLGGVRTDTQYF	TGTGCCAGCAGCTTGGGAGGGGTTCGCACAGATACGCAGTATTTT
TRBV9	TRBJ2-3	-	TRBD2	CASSGDGGRGDTQYF	TGTGCCAGCAGCGGAGACGGGGGGAGAGGAGATACGCAGTATTTT
TRBV27	TRBJ2-2	-	TRBD2	CASSLVGLAGGPGGELFF	TGTGCCAGCAGTCTCGTCGGCCTAGCGGGGGGTCCCGGCGGGGAGCTGTTTTTT
TRBV2	TRBJ2-2	-	-	CASSGGGYGELFF	TGTGCCAGCAGTGGAGGAGGTTACGGGGAGCTGTTTTTT
TRBV4-1	TRBJ2-6	-	-	CASSQETALGANVLTF	TGCGCCAGCAGCCAAGAGACAGCACTTGGGGCCAACGTCCTGACTTTC
TRBV18	TRBJ2-5	-	-	CASSPPEEETQYF	TGTGCCAGCTCACCTCCCGAGGAAGAGACCCAGTACTTC
TRBV7-9	TRBJ1-1	once	-	CASSLKEGTEAFF	TGTGCCAGCAGCTTAAAAGAGGGGACTGAAGCTTTCTTT
TRBV9	TRBJ2-3	-	-	CASSTGGRTDTQYF	TGTGCCAGCAGCACGGGCGGACGCACAGATACGCAGTATTTT
TRBV5-1	TRBJ2-1	-	-	CASSLPGLNEQFF	TGCGCCAGCAGTCTGCCGGGGTTAAATGAGCAGTTCTTC
TRBV2	TRBJ2-1	-	TRBD1	CASSNLPGTGNNEQFF	TGTGCCAGCAGTAATCTTCCCGGGACAGGGAACAATGAGCAGTTCTTC
TRBV5-8	TRBJ1-1	-	-	CASGGGPKGVNTEAFF	TGTGCCAGCGGGGGGGGACCCAAGGGGGTGAACACTGAAGCTTTCTTT
TRBV13	TRBJ1-1	-	-	CASSPRRAMNTEAFF	TGTGCCAGCAGCCCGCGGAGGGCCATGAACACTGAAGCTTTCTTT
TRBV13	TRBJ1-1	-	-	CASSLSAGLKAFF	TGTGCCAGCAGCTTATCTGCAGGGTTAAAAGCTTTCTTT
TRBV21-1	TRBJ2-3	once	-	CASSKSGQGFLRADTQYF	TGTGCCAGCAGCAAATCAGGGCAAGGGTTTCTCAGAGCAGATACGCAGTATTTT
TRBV12-3/TRBV12-4	TRBJ1-1	-	-	CASSLTQPTEAFF	TGTGCCAGCAGTTTAACGCAGCCAACTGAAGCTTTCTTT
TRBV7-6	TRBJ2-5	-	TRBD2	CASRFSGAETQYF	TGTGCCAGCAGATTTAGCGGGGCGGAGACCCAGTACTTC
TRBV27	TRBJ2-5	-	-	CASSMTYQAQETQYF	TGTGCCAGCAGTATGACATACCAGGCACAAGAGACCCAGTACTTC
TRBV9	TRBJ2-6	-	-	CASSVVDSGANVLTF	TGTGCCAGCAGCGTAGTTGATTCTGGGGCCAACGTCCTGACTTTC